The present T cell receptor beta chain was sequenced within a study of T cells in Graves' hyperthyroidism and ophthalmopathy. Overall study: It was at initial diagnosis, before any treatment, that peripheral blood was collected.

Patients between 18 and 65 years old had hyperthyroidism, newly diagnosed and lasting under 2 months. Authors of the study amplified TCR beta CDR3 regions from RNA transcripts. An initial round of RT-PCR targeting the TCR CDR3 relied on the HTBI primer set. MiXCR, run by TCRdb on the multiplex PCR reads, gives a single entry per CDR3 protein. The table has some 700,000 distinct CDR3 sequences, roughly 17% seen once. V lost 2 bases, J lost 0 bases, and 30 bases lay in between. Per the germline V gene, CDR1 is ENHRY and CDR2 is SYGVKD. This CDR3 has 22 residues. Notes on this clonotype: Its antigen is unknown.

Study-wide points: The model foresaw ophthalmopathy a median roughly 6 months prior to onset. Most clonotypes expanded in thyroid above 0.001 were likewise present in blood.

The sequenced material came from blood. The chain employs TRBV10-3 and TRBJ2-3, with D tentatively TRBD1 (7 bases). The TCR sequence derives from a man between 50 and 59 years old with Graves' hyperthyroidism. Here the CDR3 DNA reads TGTGCCATCAGTGAGCCCCAGGGACAGCGCACTAGCAGCACTGCTAGCACAGATACGCAGTATTTT. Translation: CAISEPQGQRTSSTASTDTQYF.